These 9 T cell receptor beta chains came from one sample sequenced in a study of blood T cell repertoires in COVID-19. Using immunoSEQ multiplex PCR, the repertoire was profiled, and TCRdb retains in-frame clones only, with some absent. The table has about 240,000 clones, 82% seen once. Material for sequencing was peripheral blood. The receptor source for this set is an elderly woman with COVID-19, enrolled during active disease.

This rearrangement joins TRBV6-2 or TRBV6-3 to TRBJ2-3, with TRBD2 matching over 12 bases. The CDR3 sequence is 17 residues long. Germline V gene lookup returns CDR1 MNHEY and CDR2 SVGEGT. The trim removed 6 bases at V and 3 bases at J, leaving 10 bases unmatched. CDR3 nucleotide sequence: TGTGCCAGCAGCTCCCTAGCGGGAGGGCATTGGACAGATACGCAGTATTTT. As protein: CASSSLAGGHWTDTQYF.

The CDR3: CASSVAPRAAEAFF. For the CDR3, the DNA is TGTGCCAGCAGCGTAGCTCCGAGGGCTGCTGAAGCTTTCTTT. The rearrangement uses TRBV9 and TRBJ1-1, with D hard to call. CDR1 is SGDLS, CDR2 YYNGEE, per germline. This CDR3 spans 14 amino acids. V lost 0 bases and J lost 6, with 12 bases in between.

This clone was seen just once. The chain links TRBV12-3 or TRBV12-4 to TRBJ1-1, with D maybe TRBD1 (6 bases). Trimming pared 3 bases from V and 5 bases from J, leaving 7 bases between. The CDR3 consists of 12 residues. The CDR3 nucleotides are TGTGCCAGCAGTTTGACAGGTACTGAAGCTTTCTTT. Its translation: CASSLTGTEAFF.

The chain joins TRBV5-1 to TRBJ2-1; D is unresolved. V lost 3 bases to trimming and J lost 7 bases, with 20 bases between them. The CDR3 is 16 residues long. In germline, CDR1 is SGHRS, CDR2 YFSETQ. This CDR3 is CASSSLPGRVTNEQFF. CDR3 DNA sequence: TGCGCCAGCAGCTCCCTCCCCGGTCGCGTCACGAATGAGCAGTTCTTC. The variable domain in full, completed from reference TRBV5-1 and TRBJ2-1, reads KAGVTQTPRYLIKTRGQQVTLSCSPISGHRSVSWYQQTPGQGLQFLFEYFSETQRNKGNFPGRFSGRQFSNSRSEMNVSTLELGDSALYLCASSSLPGRVTNEQFFGPGTRLTVL.

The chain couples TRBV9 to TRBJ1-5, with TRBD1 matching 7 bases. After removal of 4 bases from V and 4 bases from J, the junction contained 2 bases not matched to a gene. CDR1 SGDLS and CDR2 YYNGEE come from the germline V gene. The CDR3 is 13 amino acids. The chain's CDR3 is CASSRQGNQPQHF. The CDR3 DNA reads TGTGCCAGCAGCCGACAGGGTAATCAGCCCCAGCATTTT.

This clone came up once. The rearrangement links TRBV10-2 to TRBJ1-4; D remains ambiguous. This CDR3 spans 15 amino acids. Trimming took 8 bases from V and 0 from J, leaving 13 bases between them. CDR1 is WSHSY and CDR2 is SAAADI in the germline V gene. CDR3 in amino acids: CASSGTLATNEKLFF. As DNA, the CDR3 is TGCGCCAGCTCGGGTACTTTAGCAACTAATGAAAAACTGTTTTTT.

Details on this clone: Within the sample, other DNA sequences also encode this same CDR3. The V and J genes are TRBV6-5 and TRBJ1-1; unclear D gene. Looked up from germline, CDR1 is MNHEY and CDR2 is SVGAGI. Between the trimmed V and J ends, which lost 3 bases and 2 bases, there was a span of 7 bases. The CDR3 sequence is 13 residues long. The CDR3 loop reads CASSYEGNTEAFF. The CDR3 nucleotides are TGTGCCAGCAGTTATGAGGGAAACACTGAAGCTTTCTTT.

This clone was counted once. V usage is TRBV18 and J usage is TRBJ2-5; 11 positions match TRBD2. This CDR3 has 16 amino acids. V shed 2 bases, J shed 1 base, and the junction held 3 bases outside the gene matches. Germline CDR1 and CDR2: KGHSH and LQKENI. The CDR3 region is CASSPTSGGFQETQYF. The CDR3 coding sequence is TGTGCCAGCTCACCAACTAGCGGGGGCTTCCAAGAGACCCAGTACTTC.

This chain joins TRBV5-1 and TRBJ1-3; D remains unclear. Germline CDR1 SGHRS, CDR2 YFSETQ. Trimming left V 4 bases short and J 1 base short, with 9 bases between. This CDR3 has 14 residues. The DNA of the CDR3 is TGCGCCAGCAGCCCGACCGGGTCTGGAAACACCATATATTTT. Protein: CASSPTGSGNTIYF.